These 26 T cell receptor beta chains were sequenced from one sample in a study of T cell responses to AZD1222 COVID-19 vaccine. Profiled with immunoSEQ multiplex PCR; TCRdb holds only in-frame clones, not every one. This table has 80,000 to 100,000 clones, 75% to 90% appearing once. The sequenced sample was peripheral blood, obtained 28 days after the second AZD1222 dose. These receptors were taken from an adult who received the AZD1222 COVID-19 vaccine.

The rearrangement uses TRBV2 and TRBJ1-1; the D gene is possibly TRBD1 (6 bases). Trimming shortened V by 5 bases and J by 7 bases, and 8 bases separated the two germline ends. In germline, CDR1 is SNHLY, CDR2 FYNNEI. The CDR3 runs 11 residues. CDR3 region: CASSRTVEAFF. CDR3 nucleotides: TGTGCCAGCAGTAGGACAGTTGAAGCTTTCTTT.

J is TRBJ2-1 and V is TRBV19; 10 nucleotides align to TRBD2. CDR1 and CDR2 from the germline V gene are LNHDA and SQIVND (reference sequence). The CDR3 covers 17 residues. The V and J ends lost 2 bases and 5 bases, in that order; junction bases with no gene match: 9. The CDR3 spells CASSIRTRTSGNNEQFF. In DNA form, the CDR3 reads TGTGCCAGTAGTATAAGGACGCGGACTAGCGGAAACAATGAGCAGTTCTTC.

This rearrangement joins TRBV29-1 to TRBJ2-1; possibly TRBD2 for D (5 bases). The germline V gene encodes CDR1 SQVTM and CDR2 ANQGSEA. CDR3 length: 12 residues. Trimming stripped 7 bases from V and 3 bases from J, with 10 bases between. The CDR3 region is CSGGVNYNEQFF. Written as DNA, the CDR3 is TGCAGCGGGGGAGTTAACTACAATGAGCAGTTCTTC.

This clone was detected only a few times. The CDR3 reads CASSIEQYNSPLHF. The DNA of the CDR3 is TGTGCCAGCAGTATAGAACAGTATAATTCACCCCTCCACTTT. The V gene is TRBV7-9, the J gene TRBJ1-6; D unresolved. This CDR3 has 14 amino acids. Germline-derived CDR1 and CDR2 are SEHNR and FQNEAQ (reference sequence). Trimming removed 6 bases at V and 4 bases at J, with 10 bases between.

This chain links TRBV4-3 with TRBJ1-2; D is uncertain. The germline CDR1 and CDR2 sequences are LGHNA and YSLEER. The V end lost 1 base, the J end lost 4 bases, and 13 bases lay between the germline ends. The CDR3 runs to 15 residues. CDR3 sequence reads: CASSQGATWSYGYTF. CDR3 in DNA: TGCGCCAGCAGCCAAGGGGCGACCTGGAGCTATGGCTACACCTTC.

This clone was detected a few times. V is TRBV18 and J is TRBJ1-1, with D maybe TRBD1 (6 bases). The CDR3 length is 13 residues. V lost 4 bases to trimming and J lost 4 bases, with 10 bases between them. Germline CDR1 reads KGHSH; CDR2 reads LQKENI. This chain's CDR3 is CASSRGATTEAFF. CDR3 coding DNA: TGTGCCAGCTCACGGGGGGCTACCACTGAAGCTTTCTTT. The complete variable domain, with remaining parts taken from reference TRBV18 and TRBJ1-1, reads NAGVMQNPRHLVRRRGQEARLRCSPMKGHSHVYWYRQLPEEGLKFMVYLQKENIIDESGMPKERFSAEFPKEGPSILRIQQVVRGDSAAYFCASSRGATTEAFFGQGTRLTVV.

This rearrangement joins TRBV6-2 or TRBV6-3 to TRBJ2-7; 10 bases are shared with TRBD2. Germline V gene data show CDR1 as MNHEY and CDR2 as SVGEGT. CDR3 length equals 16 residues. Unmatched junction bases numbered 11, after V lost 5 bases and J lost 4 bases. The CDR3 coding sequence is TGTGCCAGCAGTCCCGCCTTAGGACTAGCGGAGTACGAGCAGTACTTC. Translated: CASSPALGLAEYEQYF.

The chain uses TRBV6-5 and TRBJ2-1, with D possibly TRBD1 on 6 matching bases. Germline V gene data show CDR1 as MNHEY and CDR2 as SVGAGI. The CDR3 extends over 15 amino acids. Trimming took off 7 bases at V and 0 bases at J, with 13 bases between the two ends. The DNA of the CDR3 is TGTGCCAGCACGGAGACAGGAAACTCCTACAATGAGCAGTTCTTC. Protein: CASTETGNSYNEQFF.

The chain employs TRBV12-3 or TRBV12-4 and TRBJ1-4, with D perhaps matching TRBD1 (5 bases). The CDR3 consists of 13 residues. Trimming cost V 7 bases and J 8 bases, with 14 bases left between them. The CDR3 region is CASKGGAREKLFF. The CDR3 DNA follows: TGTGCCAGCAAGGGTGGGGCTAGGGAAAAACTGTTTTTT.

The chain has TRBV7-2 and TRBJ1-2; TRBD1 aligns across 7 bases. This CDR3 is 14 amino acids long. The V gene end was trimmed by 4 bases and the J gene end by 2 bases; junction bases not matched to a gene: 4. The V gene's germline CDR1 is SGHTA and CDR2 FQGNSA. DNA for the CDR3: TGTGCCAGCAGCTACGACAGGGAGAACTATGGCTACACCTTC. The encoded protein is CASSYDRENYGYTF.

The chain joins TRBV30 to TRBJ2-3; possibly TRBD2 for D (7 bases). The CDR3 runs 14 residues. The germline gives CDR1 GTSNPN, CDR2 SVGIG (reference sequence). Between the trimmed V and J ends, which lost 7 bases and 2 bases, there was a span of 16 bases. The DNA of the CDR3 is TGTGCCTCAAATCGGGGGGCCCACACAGATACGCAGTATTTT. Amino acids: CASNRGAHTDTQYF.

J is TRBJ1-1 and V is TRBV7-2; the match to TRBD1 covers 8 bases. V dropped 5 bases and J dropped 5; count of bases not matched to a gene: 7. CDR3 length: 14 amino acids. CDR1 SGHTA and CDR2 FQGNSA come from the germline V gene. CDR3 region: CASSDRGRGTEAFF. The CDR3 region has the DNA TGTGCCAGCAGCGACAGGGGACGTGGGACTGAAGCTTTCTTT.

The count of this clone is one. The rearrangement uses TRBV3-1 (or the pseudogene TRBV3-2) and TRBJ1-3; no definite D call. The CDR3 has 16 amino acids. Trimming left V 4 bases short and J 1 base short, with 14 bases between. Germline assignment: CDR1 LGHDT and CDR2 YNNKEL (reference sequence). CDR3: CASSPYSGSSGNTIYF. The CDR3 DNA sequence: TGTGCCAGCAGCCCATATAGCGGTTCGTCTGGAAACACCATATATTTT.

The chain carries TRBV14 and TRBJ1-2; D perhaps matches TRBD1 (6 bases). CDR3 length: 13 amino acids. Germline V gives CDR1 SGHDN, CDR2 FVKESK. V was shortened by 4 bases and J by 3 bases, with 9 bases between the two germline ends. The CDR3: CASSPDSDYGYTF. For the CDR3, the DNA is TGTGCCAGCAGCCCGGACAGTGACTATGGCTACACCTTC.

The chain uses TRBV5-4 and TRBJ1-6; 8 bases match TRBD1. The CDR3 loop spans 15 amino acids. The germline CDR1 and CDR2 sequences are SGHNT and YYREEE (reference sequence). J gave up 10 bases and V 10 bases, and 16 bases lay outside the gene matches. The CDR3 loop reads CAGRNRTGPGSPLHF. The CDR3 DNA reads TGTGCCGGAAGGAACAGGACAGGGCCTGGGTCACCCCTCCACTTT.

This chain joins TRBV27 and TRBJ2-2; D is uncertain. The CDR3 is 13 amino acids. CDR1 is MNHEY, CDR2 SMNVEV, per germline (reference sequence). V shed 3 bases and J shed 5 bases, with 7 bases lying between them. The CDR3 loop reads CASSLIETGELFF. The CDR3 DNA follows: TGTGCCAGCAGTTTGATAGAGACCGGGGAGCTGTTTTTT.

The chain joins TRBV4-3 to TRBJ1-1; maybe TRBD1 (6 bases). This CDR3 spans 15 amino acids. V lost 4 bases and J lost 5, with 17 bases in between. The germline V gene has CDR1 LGHNA and CDR2 YSLEER. Here the CDR3 reads CASSLVGGVKTEAFF. The CDR3 DNA reads TGCGCCAGCAGCCTCGTGGGGGGCGTAAAAACTGAAGCTTTCTTT.

V usage is TRBV6-5 and J usage is TRBJ1-1, with TRBD1 identical over 7 bases. This CDR3 has 14 amino acids. The junction had 9 bases not matched to a gene; V was cut back by 6 bases and J by 5 bases. Germline assignment: CDR1 MNHEY and CDR2 SVGAGI. The CDR3 is CASSLQTGRTEAFF. CDR3 in DNA: TGTGCCAGCAGCCTCCAGACAGGGAGGACTGAAGCTTTCTTT.

The V gene is TRBV24-1, the J gene TRBJ2-1; D ambiguous. Germline V gene sequence: CDR1 KGHDR, CDR2 SFDVKD. The CDR3 loop spans 14 amino acids. Trimming removed 6 bases at V and 2 bases at J, with 10 bases between. The CDR3 loop reads CATSSAIAYNEQFF. The CDR3, as DNA: TGTGCCACCAGTTCTGCGATCGCCTACAATGAGCAGTTCTTC.

The chain combines TRBV5-1 with TRBJ2-3; TRBD1 aligns across 8 bases. The CDR3 extends over 16 amino acids. V dropped 4 bases and J dropped 3; count of bases not matched to a gene: 10. From germline, CDR1 is SGHRS and CDR2 YFSETQ. CDR3 loop: CASSQQGGEMTDTQYF. For the CDR3, the DNA is TGCGCCAGCAGCCAACAGGGGGGAGAGATGACAGATACGCAGTATTTT. The complete variable domain, with remaining parts taken from reference TRBV5-1 and TRBJ2-3, reads KAGVTQTPRYLIKTRGQQVTLSCSPISGHRSVSWYQQTPGQGLQFLFEYFSETQRNKGNFPGRFSGRQFSNSRSEMNVSTLELGDSALYLCASSQQGGEMTDTQYFGPGTRLTVL.

This sequence joins TRBV18 and TRBJ1-4; maybe TRBD1 (5 bases). In germline, CDR1 is KGHSH, CDR2 LQKENI. V was clipped by 3 bases and J by 7 bases, with 12 bases between them. The CDR3 has 14 residues. The CDR3 protein is CASSPVQETEKLFF. In nucleotides, the CDR3 is TGTGCCAGCTCACCGGTACAGGAGACTGAAAAACTGTTTTTT.

Written as DNA, the CDR3 is TGTGCCAGCAGGGAGTTCTTCTCCTACGAGCAGTACTTC. Translating gives CASREFFSYEQYF. The chain links TRBV2 to TRBJ2-7; no firm D call. Trimming shortened V by 6 bases and J by 0 bases, and 9 bases separated the two germline ends. Germline loops: CDR1 SNHLY, CDR2 FYNNEI. The CDR3 is 13 residues long.

This sequence joins TRBV29-1 and TRBJ2-7; 8 nucleotides agree with TRBD1. This CDR3 spans 13 amino acids. After removal of 8 bases from V and 0 bases from J, the junction contained 6 bases not matched to a gene. CDR1 and CDR2 from the germline V gene are SQVTM and ANQGSEA. CDR3 in DNA: TGCAGCTTTTTGGGACAGGCCTCCTACGAGCAGTACTTC. It codes for CSFLGQASYEQYF.

The rearrangement links TRBV5-1 to TRBJ2-5; 9 bases line up with TRBD2. Germline CDR1 and CDR2: SGHRS and YFSETQ. V shed 2 bases, J shed 1 base, and the junction held 6 bases outside the gene matches. CDR3 length equals 16 residues. The DNA for the CDR3 is TGCGCCAGCAGCTTCAAGCGGGGGGCCCTCCAAGAGACCCAGTACTTC. Encoded protein: CASSFKRGALQETQYF.

V usage is TRBV3-1 (or the pseudogene TRBV3-2) and J usage is TRBJ1-6; D not resolved. CDR3 size: 17 residues. The V gene lost 7 bases and the J gene lost 0 bases, with 16 bases spanning the gap. From germline, CDR1 is LGHDT and CDR2 YNNKEL (reference sequence). CDR3: CASIKFDTISYNSPLHF. In DNA, the CDR3 is TGTGCCAGCATCAAATTTGACACTATCTCCTATAATTCACCCCTCCACTTT.

The chain employs TRBV21-1 and TRBJ1-5. TRBV21-1 is assigned pseudogene status. There are 15 residues in the CDR3. CDR3 sequence reads: CASSKVGGFNQPQHF. In DNA, the CDR3 is TGTGCCAGCAGCAAAGTTGGAGGGTTCAATCAGCCCCAGCATTTT.